These 23 T cell receptor beta chains share one sample of origin, sequenced in a study of T cells in localized non-small cell lung cancer. Generated by immunoSEQ multiplex PCR, the TCRdb table keeps only in-frame clones and is missing some. The repertoire holds approximately 28,000 clones, with about four fifths as singletons. The specimen was peripheral blood mononuclear cells, collected before any cancer treatment. Receptors originate from a man aged 35-69 years with stage III lung adenocarcinoma.

The chain links TRBV11-2 to TRBJ2-2, with unresolved D. Germline lookup yields CDR1 SGHAT and CDR2 FQNNGV. V gave up 6 bases and J gave up 8 bases, with 13 bases separating them. The CDR3 has 13 residues. The CDR3: CASSYAASGELFF. Here the CDR3 DNA reads TGTGCCAGCAGTTATGCAGCGTCTGGGGAGCTGTTTTTT.

This clone occurred once. The CDR3: CASTRQVNTGELFF. The CDR3 DNA is TGTGCCAGCACCCGGCAGGTCAACACCGGGGAGCTGTTTTTT. The J gene is TRBJ2-2, the V gene TRBV6-5, with D hard to call. V shed 7 bases and J shed 2 bases, with 11 bases lying between them. The CDR3 spans 14 residues. CDR1 is MNHEY, CDR2 SVGAGI, per germline.

This rearrangement joins TRBV7-9 to TRBJ2-1; 9 nucleotides align to TRBD2. CDR3 size: 15 residues. The germline CDR1 and CDR2 sequences are SEHNR and FQNEAQ (reference sequence). V gave up 2 bases and J gave up 6 bases; unmatched junction bases: 5. CDR3 in DNA: TGTGCCAGCAGCTTACGAGCGGGAGGAGGCAATGAGCAGTTCTTC. Its translation: CASSLRAGGGNEQFF.

The chain couples TRBV2 to TRBJ2-1; D is undetermined. The CDR3 length is 11 residues. V was trimmed by 4 bases and J by 9 bases, leaving 7 bases between them. Germline values: CDR1 SNHLY, CDR2 FYNNEI. The CDR3 spells CASSVRREQFF. CDR3 nucleotides: TGTGCCAGCAGTGTAAGGCGTGAGCAGTTCTTC. Supplemented by reference TRBV2 and TRBJ2-1, the full variable domain reads EPEVTQTPSHQVTQMGQEVILRCVPISNHLYFYWYRQILGQKVEFLVSFYNNEISEKSEIFDDQFSVERPDGSNFTLKIRSTKLEDSAMYFCASSVRREQFFGPGTRLTVL.

The chain couples TRBV11-3 to TRBJ1-1; no firm D call. Per the germline V gene, CDR1 is SGHNT and CDR2 is YENEEA. The CDR3 spans 13 residues. V was clipped by 3 bases and J by 1 base, with 6 bases between them. CDR3 protein: CASSFSPNTEAFF. Here the CDR3 DNA reads TGTGCCAGCAGCTTTTCCCCGAACACTGAAGCTTTCTTT.

This chain's CDR3 is CASSWGGEQYF. CDR3 nucleotides: TGCGCCAGCAGCTGGGGGGGCGAGCAGTACTTC. J is TRBJ2-7 and V is TRBV5-1; TRBD2 matches at 7 bases. Germline trimming cut 3 bases from V and 6 bases from J; bases unmatched to any gene: 0. Germline CDR1 reads SGHRS; CDR2 reads YFSETQ. The CDR3 runs 11 residues.

The genes are TRBV5-1 and TRBJ2-5, with a possible D match to TRBD1 (6 bases). Per the germline V gene, CDR1 is SGHRS and CDR2 is YFSETQ. V shed 0 bases and J shed 4 bases, with 7 bases lying between them. This CDR3 comprises 13 residues. The CDR3 sequence: CASSLAQGETQYF. In DNA form, the CDR3 reads TGCGCCAGCAGCTTGGCACAGGGAGAGACCCAGTACTTC.

The V call is TRBV21-1, the J call TRBJ2-1; TRBD2 is the table's D call, not checked against the DNA. TRBV21-1 is reported as a pseudogene. This CDR3 comprises 19 residues. CDR3 amino acids: CASRYGRLASLLSYNEQFF. The DNA for the CDR3 is TGTGCCAGCAGATACGGGAGACTAGCGAGTTTACTCTCCTACAATGAGCAGTTCTTC.

This chain links TRBV28 with TRBJ2-5; TRBD2 agrees at 9 bases. Trimming cost V 4 bases and J 4 bases; bases outside gene matches: 10. This CDR3 has 16 amino acids. Germline V gene sequence: CDR1 MDHEN, CDR2 SYDVKM. DNA for the CDR3: TGTGCCAGCAGTTCTACCCGACTAGCGGATGGAGAGACCCAGTACTTC. Its translation: CASSSTRLADGETQYF.

V and J are TRBV10-3 and TRBJ1-4; D unclear. V was clipped by 4 bases and J by 7 bases, with 13 bases between them. The CDR3 is 14 amino acids. Looked up from germline, CDR1 is ENHRY and CDR2 is SYGVKD. The CDR3 DNA sequence: TGTGCCATCAGTGCGACCTCAGGTGGTGAAAAACTGTTTTTT. This gives the protein CAISATSGGEKLFF.

V is TRBV7-2 and J is TRBJ1-4, with 7 bases matching TRBD1. Per germline, CDR1 SGHTA and CDR2 FQGNSA. V trimming: 2 bases; J trimming: 4 bases; junction bases outside the gene matches: 10. The CDR3 totals 17 residues. The CDR3 DNA reads as TGTGCCAGCAGCTTAAGGACAGGACTGGGGTTTAATGAAAAACTGTTTTTT. Its protein product is CASSLRTGLGFNEKLFF. Drawing the rest from reference TRBV7-2 and TRBJ1-4, the complete variable domain is GAGVSQSPSNKVTEKGKDVELRCDPISGHTALYWYRQSLGQGLEFLIYFQGNSAPDKSGLPSDRFSAERTGGSVSTLTIQRTQQEDSAVYLCASSLRTGLGFNEKLFFGSGTQLSVL.

The chain uses TRBV2 and TRBJ1-2; 7 bases agree with TRBD1. Germline V gene lookup returns CDR1 SNHLY and CDR2 FYNNEI. The CDR3 is 15 amino acids. The junction had 14 bases not matched to a gene; V was cut back by 7 bases and J by 6 bases. The CDR3 DNA is TGTGCCAGCACCCAGAACCTCGGGACAGCCCATGGCTACACCTTC. The encoded protein is CASTQNLGTAHGYTF.

V is TRBV27 and J is TRBJ1-1; 9 nucleotides agree with TRBD1. The CDR3 is 15 residues long. Trimming took 3 bases from V and 4 from J; bases not matched to a gene: 6. CDR1 MNHEY and CDR2 SMNVEV come from the germline V gene (reference sequence). CDR3 loop: CASSLDRGRSTEAFF. The CDR3 DNA reads as TGTGCCAGCAGTTTGGACAGGGGCCGTAGCACTGAAGCTTTCTTT.

V and J are TRBV28 and TRBJ2-1; maybe TRBD2 (5 bases). The length of the CDR3 is 12 residues. Trimming cost V 8 bases and J 9 bases, with 14 bases left between them. Germline CDR1 is MDHEN and CDR2 is SYDVKM. CDR3 protein: CASLVSGSEQFF. The CDR3 region has the DNA TGTGCCAGCTTGGTTTCGGGGAGTGAGCAGTTCTTC.

V is TRBV6-1 and J is TRBJ2-5; the D gene is possibly TRBD2 (6 bases). CDR3 length: 12 amino acids. V was shortened by 5 bases and J by 5 bases, with 9 bases between the two germline ends. CDR1 is MNHNS and CDR2 is SASEGT in the germline V gene. The CDR3 protein is CASSRTMETQYF. CDR3 DNA: TGTGCCAGCAGTCGGACTATGGAGACCCAGTACTTC.

In its sample, this clone was seen once. The chain recombines TRBV28 with TRBJ1-3; D gene ambiguous. In germline, CDR1 is MDHEN, CDR2 SYDVKM. The CDR3 is 11 amino acids. V was cut by 3 bases and J by 4 bases, with 1 base left in between. CDR3: CASSLGNTIYF. CDR3 sequence (DNA): TGTGCCAGCAGTTTGGGAAACACCATATATTTT. The whole variable domain, filled in from reference TRBV28 and TRBJ1-3, reads DVKVTQSSRYLVKRTGEKVFLECVQDMDHENMFWYRQDPGLGLRLIYFSYDVKMKEKGDIPEGYSVSREKKERFSLILESASTNQTSMYLCASSLGNTIYFGEGSWLTVV.

V is TRBV2 and J is TRBJ2-5, with 13 bases fitting TRBD2. Germline V gene sequence: CDR1 SNHLY, CDR2 FYNNEI. V dropped 6 bases and J dropped 4; count of bases not matched to a gene: 5. CDR3 size: 15 residues. The CDR3 region has the DNA TGTGCCAGCAGGCTTGGACTAGCGGGGGTAGAGACCCAGTACTTC. Protein sequence: CASRLGLAGVETQYF.

This chain links TRBV6-6 with TRBJ2-1; perhaps TRBD2 as D (5 bases). The CDR3 covers 14 residues. Germline CDR1 is MNHNY and CDR2 is SVGAGI (reference sequence). The V end was cut by 6 bases, the J end by 10 bases, with 19 bases between. The CDR3 bases are TGTGCCAGCAGCCCGCCGGGGTCCTTGGTCGAGCAGTTCTTC. Protein sequence: CASSPPGSLVEQFF.

V usage is TRBV6-5 and J usage is TRBJ2-7; 8 bases are shared with TRBD2. V dropped 3 bases and J dropped 5; count of bases not matched to a gene: 6. From germline, CDR1 is MNHEY and CDR2 SVGAGI. The CDR3 extends over 14 amino acids. CDR3 DNA: TGTGCCAGCAGTTATCAAGCGGGAGCGGACGAGCAGTACTTC. Its translation is CASSYQAGADEQYF.

This chain uses TRBV5-4 with TRBJ2-5; D gene uncertain. The V gene's germline CDR1 is SGHNT and CDR2 YYREEE (reference sequence). The CDR3 spans 14 residues. Between the trimmed V and J ends, which lost 1 base and 2 bases, there was a span of 9 bases. CDR3 region: CASSLSSAQETQYF. Written as DNA, the CDR3 is TGTGCCAGCAGCTTGTCGTCAGCACAAGAGACCCAGTACTTC.

The V and J genes are TRBV4-1 and TRBJ2-6, with 9 bases identical to TRBD2. CDR1 MGHRA and CDR2 YSYEKL come from the germline V gene. The CDR3 runs 19 residues. J lost 0 bases, V lost 0 bases, and 6 bases had no gene match. The CDR3 region has the DNA TGCGCCAGCAGCCAAGATGAAAGGCGGGGGGGCTCTGGGGCCAACGTCCTGACTTTC. Residues: CASSQDERRGGSGANVLTF.

The V and J genes are TRBV7-6 and TRBJ2-4, with 10 bases aligning to TRBD1. The germline V gene has CDR1 SGHVS and CDR2 FNYEAQ. The ends lost 5 bases at V and 0 bases at J; junction bases unmatched: 4. This CDR3 region has 16 residues. The CDR3: CASSQGQGLAKNIQYF. The CDR3 DNA reads TGTGCCAGCAGCCAGGGACAGGGGTTAGCCAAAAACATTCAGTACTTC. Based on the CDR3 plus reference TRBV7-6 and TRBJ2-4, the full variable domain is GAGVSQSPRYKVTKRGQDVALRCDPISGHVSLYWYRQALGQGPEFLTYFNYEAQQDKSGLPNDRFSAERPEGSISTLTIQRTEQRDSAMYRCASSQGQGLAKNIQYFGAGTRLSVL.

The chain combines TRBV6-1 with TRBJ1-5; TRBD1 is a possible D gene (5 bases). V lost 1 base, J lost 5 bases, and 15 bases lay in between. This CDR3 contains 16 residues. Germline V gene sequence: CDR1 MNHNS, CDR2 SASEGT. The CDR3 DNA is TGTGCCAGCAGTGAAGTCGGCAGGGAAAGCCATCAGCCCCAGCATTTT. Encoded protein: CASSEVGRESHQPQHF.